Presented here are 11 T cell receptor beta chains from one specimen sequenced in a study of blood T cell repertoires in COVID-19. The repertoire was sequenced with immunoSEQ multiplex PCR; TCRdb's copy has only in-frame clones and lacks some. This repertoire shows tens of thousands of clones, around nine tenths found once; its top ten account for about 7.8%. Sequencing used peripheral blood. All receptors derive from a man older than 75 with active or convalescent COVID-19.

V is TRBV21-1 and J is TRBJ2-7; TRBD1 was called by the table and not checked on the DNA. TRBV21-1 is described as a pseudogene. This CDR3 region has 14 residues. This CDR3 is CASSRDRSSYEQYV. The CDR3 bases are TGTGCCAGCAGCAGGGACAGATCTTCCTACGAGCAGTACGTC.

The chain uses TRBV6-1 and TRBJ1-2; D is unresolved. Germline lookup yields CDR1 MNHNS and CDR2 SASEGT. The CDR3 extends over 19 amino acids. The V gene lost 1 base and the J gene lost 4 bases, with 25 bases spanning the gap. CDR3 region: CASSEVEPLRLTIGYGYTF. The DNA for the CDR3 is TGTGCCAGCAGTGAAGTAGAGCCCTTGAGGTTAACGATAGGCTATGGCTACACCTTC.

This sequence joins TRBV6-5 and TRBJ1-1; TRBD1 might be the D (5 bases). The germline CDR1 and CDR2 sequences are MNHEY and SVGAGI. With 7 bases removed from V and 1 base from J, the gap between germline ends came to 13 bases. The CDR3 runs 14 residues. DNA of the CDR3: TGTGCCAGCATCGCAGGGAGGCCGAACACTGAAGCTTTCTTT. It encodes CASIAGRPNTEAFF.

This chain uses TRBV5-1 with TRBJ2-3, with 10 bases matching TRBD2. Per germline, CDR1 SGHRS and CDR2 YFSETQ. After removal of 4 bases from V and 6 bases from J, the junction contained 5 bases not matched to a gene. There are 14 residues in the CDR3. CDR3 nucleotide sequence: TGCGCCAGCAGCCTAAGCGGGAGGGAGGATACGCAGTATTTT. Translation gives CASSLSGREDTQYF.

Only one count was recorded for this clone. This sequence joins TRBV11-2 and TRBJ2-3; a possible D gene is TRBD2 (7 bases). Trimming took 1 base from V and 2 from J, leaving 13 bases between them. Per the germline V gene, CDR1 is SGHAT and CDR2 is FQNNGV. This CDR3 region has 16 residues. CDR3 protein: CASSLGGGRYTDTQYF. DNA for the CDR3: TGTGCCAGCAGCTTAGGGGGGGGCAGATACACAGATACGCAGTATTTT.

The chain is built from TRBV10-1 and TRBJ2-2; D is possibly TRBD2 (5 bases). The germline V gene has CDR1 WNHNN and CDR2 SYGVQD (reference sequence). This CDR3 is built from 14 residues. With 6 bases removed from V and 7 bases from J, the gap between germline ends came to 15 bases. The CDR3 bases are TGCGCCAGCAGCCTCGCCCGGGAAGTCGGGGAGCTGTTTTTT. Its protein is CASSLAREVGELFF.

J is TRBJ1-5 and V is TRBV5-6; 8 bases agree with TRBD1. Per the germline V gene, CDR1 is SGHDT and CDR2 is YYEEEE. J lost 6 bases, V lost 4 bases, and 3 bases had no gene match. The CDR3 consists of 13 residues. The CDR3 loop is CASSRTGSQPQHF. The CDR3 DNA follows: TGTGCCAGCAGCCGGACAGGGAGTCAGCCCCAGCATTTT.

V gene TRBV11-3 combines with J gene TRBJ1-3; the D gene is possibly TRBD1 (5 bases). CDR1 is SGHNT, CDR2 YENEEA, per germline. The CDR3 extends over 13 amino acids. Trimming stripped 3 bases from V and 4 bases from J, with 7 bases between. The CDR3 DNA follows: TGTGCCAGCAGCTTTCAGGGAGGAAACACCATATATTTT. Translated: CASSFQGGNTIYF.

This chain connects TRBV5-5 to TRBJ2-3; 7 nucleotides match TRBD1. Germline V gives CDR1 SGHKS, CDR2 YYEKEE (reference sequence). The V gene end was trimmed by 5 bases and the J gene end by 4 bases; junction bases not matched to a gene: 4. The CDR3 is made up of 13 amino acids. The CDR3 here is CASRSQGSDTQYF. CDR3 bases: TGTGCCAGCAGGTCACAGGGGTCAGATACGCAGTATTTT.

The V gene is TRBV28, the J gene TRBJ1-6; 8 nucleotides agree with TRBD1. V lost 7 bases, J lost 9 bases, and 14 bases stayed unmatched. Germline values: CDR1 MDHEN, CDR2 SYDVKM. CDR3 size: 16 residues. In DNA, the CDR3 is TGTGCCAGCAAAACCCCAGGGGGCATCGTGAGTTCACCCCTCCACTTT. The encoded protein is CASKTPGGIVSSPLHF.

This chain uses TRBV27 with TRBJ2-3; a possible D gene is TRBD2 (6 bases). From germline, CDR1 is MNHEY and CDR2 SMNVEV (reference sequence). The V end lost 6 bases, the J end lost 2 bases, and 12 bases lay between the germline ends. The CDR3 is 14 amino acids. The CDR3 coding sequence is TGTGCCAGCAGATCCCCGGGGGTCACAGATACGCAGTATTTT. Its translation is CASRSPGVTDTQYF.